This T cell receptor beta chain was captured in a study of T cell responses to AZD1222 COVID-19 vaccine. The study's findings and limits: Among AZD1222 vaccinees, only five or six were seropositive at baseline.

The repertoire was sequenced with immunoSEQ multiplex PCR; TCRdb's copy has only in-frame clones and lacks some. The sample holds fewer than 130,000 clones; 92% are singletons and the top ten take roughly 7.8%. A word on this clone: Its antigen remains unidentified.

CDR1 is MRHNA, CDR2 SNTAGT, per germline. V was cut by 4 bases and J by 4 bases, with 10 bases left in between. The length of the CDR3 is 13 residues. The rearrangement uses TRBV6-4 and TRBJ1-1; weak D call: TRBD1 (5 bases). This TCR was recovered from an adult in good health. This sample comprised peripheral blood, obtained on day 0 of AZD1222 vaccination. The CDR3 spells CASSAWGGTEAFF. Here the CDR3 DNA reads TGTGCCAGCAGTGCATGGGGCGGCACTGAAGCTTTCTTT.